This T cell receptor beta chain was recovered during a study of blood T cells in healthy people across ages. Study conclusions and caveats: Roughly linearly, TCR beta diversity per million T cells fell as age increased. Naive T cell percentage strongly correlated with TCR beta diversity.

This clonotype was counted only a few times. Its matching antigen is unknown. Donation came from healthy Caucasian individuals in Russia who were aged about 6 to 95. It was with a sample-barcoded 5' primer and a J-beta primer mix that a second PCR of about 6 to 12 cycles was run. Each cDNA molecule was tagged by a template-switch adaptor that had 12 random nucleotides. TCRdb reprocessed the 5' RACE reads with MiXCR, giving one entry per CDR3 protein. Here the sample spans around 1,000,000 distinct CDR3 sequences, 20% to 25% being singletons. V shed 8 bases and J shed 1 base, with 20 bases lying between them. Germline V lookup: CDR1 SQVTM, CDR2 ANQGSEA. The CDR3 consists of 15 residues. Separately, the same data were catalogued under a study of T cells of mothers and their children.

J is TRBJ2-5 and V is TRBV29-1, with D tentatively TRBD1 (5 bases). The receptor was derived from a girl aged 2-10 years in good health. Material: blood. CDR3 sequence (DNA): TGCAGCTTCAGAAGGGTGGGGCACCCCCAAGAGACCCAGTACTTC. It encodes CSFRRVGHPQETQYF.